This T cell receptor beta chain was obtained from a study of cytomegalovirus exposure and HLA in healthy donors. Vbeta (60) and Jbeta (13) primers were used in the PCR. Sequencing was performed with immunoSEQ multiplex PCR; in TCRdb, only in-frame clones are kept and a portion is missing. This table has 150,000 to 200,000 clones, 62% appearing once. Study observations and caveats: The authors excluded some V segments, including TRBV6-2 and TRBV6-3, as indistinguishable.

CDR1 SQVTM and CDR2 ANQGSEA come from the germline V gene. The CDR3 covers 13 residues. The V end was cut by 7 bases, the J end by 0 bases, with 9 bases between. This clone was recorded a few times. Its cognate antigen is unknown. The sample was PBMCs. This sequence joins TRBV29-1 and TRBJ2-2; D gene unclear. The TCR was taken from a man aged 35 to 55 in good health and CMV-seronegative. CDR3 in DNA: TGCAGCGCCCCCGGGTCGAACACCGGGGAGCTGTTTTTT. Protein sequence: CSAPGSNTGELFF.